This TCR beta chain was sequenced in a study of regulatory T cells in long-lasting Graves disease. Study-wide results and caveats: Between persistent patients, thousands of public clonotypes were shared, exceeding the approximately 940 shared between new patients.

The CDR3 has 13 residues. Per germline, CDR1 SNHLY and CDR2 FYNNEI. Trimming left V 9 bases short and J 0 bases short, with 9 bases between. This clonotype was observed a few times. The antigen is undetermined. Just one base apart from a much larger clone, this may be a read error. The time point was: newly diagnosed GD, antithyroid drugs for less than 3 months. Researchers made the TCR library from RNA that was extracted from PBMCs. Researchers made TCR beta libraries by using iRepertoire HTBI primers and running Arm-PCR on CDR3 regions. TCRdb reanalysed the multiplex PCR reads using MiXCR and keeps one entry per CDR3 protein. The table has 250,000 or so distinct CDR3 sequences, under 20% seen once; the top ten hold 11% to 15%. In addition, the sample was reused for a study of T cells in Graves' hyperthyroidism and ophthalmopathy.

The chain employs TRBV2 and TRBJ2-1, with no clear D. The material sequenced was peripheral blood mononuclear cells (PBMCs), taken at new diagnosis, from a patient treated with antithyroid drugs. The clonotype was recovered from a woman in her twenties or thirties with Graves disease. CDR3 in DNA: TGTGCCAGTGCTACGGGCTCCTACAATGAGCAGTTCTTC. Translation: CASATGSYNEQFF.